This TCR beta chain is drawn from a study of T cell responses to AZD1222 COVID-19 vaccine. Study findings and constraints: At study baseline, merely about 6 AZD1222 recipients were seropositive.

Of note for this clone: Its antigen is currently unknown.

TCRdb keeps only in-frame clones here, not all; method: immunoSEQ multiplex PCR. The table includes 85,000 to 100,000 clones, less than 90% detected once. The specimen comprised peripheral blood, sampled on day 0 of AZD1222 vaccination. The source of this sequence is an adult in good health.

The CDR3 DNA reads as TGTGCCACTCAGGACAACCCTTACAATGAGCAGTTCTTC. This translates into CATQDNPYNEQFF. The rearrangement joins TRBV24-1 to TRBJ2-1; possible D gene TRBD1, 5 bases. This CDR3 has 13 residues. V shed 10 bases and J shed 4 bases, with 13 bases lying between them. Germline CDR1 reads KGHDR; CDR2 reads SFDVKD.